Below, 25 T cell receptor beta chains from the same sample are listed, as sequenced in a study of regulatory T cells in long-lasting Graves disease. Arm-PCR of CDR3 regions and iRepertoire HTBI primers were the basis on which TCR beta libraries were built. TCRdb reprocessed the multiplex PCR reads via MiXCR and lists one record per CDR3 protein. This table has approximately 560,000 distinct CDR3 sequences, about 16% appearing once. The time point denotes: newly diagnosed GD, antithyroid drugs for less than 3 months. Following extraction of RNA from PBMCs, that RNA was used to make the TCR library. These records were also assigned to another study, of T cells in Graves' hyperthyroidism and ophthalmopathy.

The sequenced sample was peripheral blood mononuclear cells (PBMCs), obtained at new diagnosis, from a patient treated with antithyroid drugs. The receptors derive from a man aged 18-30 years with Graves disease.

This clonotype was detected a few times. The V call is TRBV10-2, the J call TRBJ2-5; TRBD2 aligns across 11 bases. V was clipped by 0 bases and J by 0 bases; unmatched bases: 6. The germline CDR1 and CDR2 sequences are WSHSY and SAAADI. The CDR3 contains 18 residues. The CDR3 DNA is TGCGCCAGCAGTGAGTCGTTAGCGGGAGGGGGGTACCAAGAGACCCAGTACTTC. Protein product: CASSESLAGGGYQETQYF.

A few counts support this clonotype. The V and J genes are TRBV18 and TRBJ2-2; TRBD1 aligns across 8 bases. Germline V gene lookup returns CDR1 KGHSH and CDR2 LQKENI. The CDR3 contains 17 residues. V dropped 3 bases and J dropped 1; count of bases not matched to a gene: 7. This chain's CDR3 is CASSPGRTGRNTGELFF. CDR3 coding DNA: TGTGCCAGCTCACCGGGGAGGACAGGGAGGAACACCGGGGAGCTGTTTTTT. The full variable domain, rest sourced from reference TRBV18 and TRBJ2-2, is NAGVMQNPRHLVRRRGQEARLRCSPMKGHSHVYWYRQLPEEGLKFMVYLQKENIIDESGMPKERFSAEFPKEGPSILRIQQVVRGDSAAYFCASSPGRTGRNTGELFFGEGSRLTVL.

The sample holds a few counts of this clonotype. The CDR3 sequence is CASSLPSRATEAFF. The DNA for the CDR3 is TGTGCCAGCAGCTTGCCTTCCAGGGCTACTGAAGCTTTCTTT. The chain combines TRBV5-4 with TRBJ1-1; D perhaps matches TRBD1 (5 bases). The germline V gene has CDR1 SGHNT and CDR2 YYREEE (reference sequence). The CDR3 is 14 amino acids. V dropped 1 base and J dropped 5 bases, with 12 bases sitting between them.

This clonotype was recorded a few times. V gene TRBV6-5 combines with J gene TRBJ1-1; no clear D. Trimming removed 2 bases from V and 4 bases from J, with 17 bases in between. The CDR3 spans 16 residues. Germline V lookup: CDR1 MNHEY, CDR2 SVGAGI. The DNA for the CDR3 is TGTGCCAGCAGTTACAACCCCGGGAGCCTAGGCACTGAAGCTTTCTTT. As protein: CASSYNPGSLGTEAFF.

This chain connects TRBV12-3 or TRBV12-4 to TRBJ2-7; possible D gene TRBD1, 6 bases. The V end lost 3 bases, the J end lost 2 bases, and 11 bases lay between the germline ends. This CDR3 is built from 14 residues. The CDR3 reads CASSLGDIAYEQYF. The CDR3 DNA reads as TGTGCCAGCAGTTTGGGGGACATCGCCTACGAGCAGTACTTC.

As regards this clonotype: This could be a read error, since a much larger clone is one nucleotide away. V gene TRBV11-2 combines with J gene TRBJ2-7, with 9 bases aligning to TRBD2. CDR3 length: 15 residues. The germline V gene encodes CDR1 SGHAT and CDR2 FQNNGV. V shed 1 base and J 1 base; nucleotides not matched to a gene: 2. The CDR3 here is CASSLVLAGSYEQYF. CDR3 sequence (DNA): TGTGCCAGCAGCTTAGTCCTAGCGGGGTCCTACGAGCAGTACTTC.

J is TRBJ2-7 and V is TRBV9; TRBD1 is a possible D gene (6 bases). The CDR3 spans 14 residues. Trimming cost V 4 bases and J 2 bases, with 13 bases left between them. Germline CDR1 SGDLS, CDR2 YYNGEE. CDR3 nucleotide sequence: TGTGCCAGCAGCCCAGGGGCGGAGACCTACGAGCAGTACTTC. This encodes CASSPGAETYEQYF.

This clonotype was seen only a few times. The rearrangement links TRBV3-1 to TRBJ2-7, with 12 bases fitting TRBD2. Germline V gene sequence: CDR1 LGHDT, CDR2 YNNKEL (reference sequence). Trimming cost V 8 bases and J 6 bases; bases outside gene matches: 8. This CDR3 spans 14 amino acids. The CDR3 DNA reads TGTGCCAGCTCCAGACTAGCGGGAGCCCGCGAGCAGTACTTC. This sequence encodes CASSRLAGAREQYF.

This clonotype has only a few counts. CDR3: CASSLTIQGGGEKLFF. CDR3 bases: TGCGCCAGCAGCTTGACCATACAGGGGGGAGGTGAAAAACTGTTTTTT. The chain has TRBV5-1 and TRBJ1-4; 8 bases agree with TRBD1. CDR1 and CDR2 from the germline V gene are SGHRS and YFSETQ. The junction had 9 bases not matched to a gene; V was cut back by 1 base and J by 7 bases. This CDR3 has 16 residues.

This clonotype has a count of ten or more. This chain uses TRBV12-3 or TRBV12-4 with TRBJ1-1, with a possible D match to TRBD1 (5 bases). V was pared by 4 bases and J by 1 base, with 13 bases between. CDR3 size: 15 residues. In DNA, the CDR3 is TGTGCCAGCAGTTCCCGAGACAGTAAGAACACTGAAGCTTTCTTT. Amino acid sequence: CASSSRDSKNTEAFF.

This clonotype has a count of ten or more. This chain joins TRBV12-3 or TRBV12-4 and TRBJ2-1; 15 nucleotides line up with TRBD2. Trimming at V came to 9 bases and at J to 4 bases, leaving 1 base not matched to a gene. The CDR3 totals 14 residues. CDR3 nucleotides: TGTGCCAGTGGACTAGCGGGAGGGTACAATGAGCAGTTCTTC. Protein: CASGLAGGYNEQFF.

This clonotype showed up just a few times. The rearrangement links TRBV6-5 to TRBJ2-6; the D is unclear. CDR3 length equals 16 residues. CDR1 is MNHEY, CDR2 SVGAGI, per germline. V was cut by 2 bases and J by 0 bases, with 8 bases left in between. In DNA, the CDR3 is TGTGCCAGCAGTTACGGACGGTTCTCTGGGGCCAACGTCCTGACTTTC. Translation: CASSYGRFSGANVLTF.

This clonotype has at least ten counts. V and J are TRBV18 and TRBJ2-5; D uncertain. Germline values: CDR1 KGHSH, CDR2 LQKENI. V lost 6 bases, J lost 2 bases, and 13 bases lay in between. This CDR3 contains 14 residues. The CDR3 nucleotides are TGTGCCAGCTCGCAGGCACAATCACAAGAGACCCAGTACTTC. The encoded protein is CASSQAQSQETQYF. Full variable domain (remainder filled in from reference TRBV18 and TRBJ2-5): NAGVMQNPRHLVRRRGQEARLRCSPMKGHSHVYWYRQLPEEGLKFMVYLQKENIIDESGMPKERFSAEFPKEGPSILRIQQVVRGDSAAYFCASSQAQSQETQYFGPGTRLLVL.

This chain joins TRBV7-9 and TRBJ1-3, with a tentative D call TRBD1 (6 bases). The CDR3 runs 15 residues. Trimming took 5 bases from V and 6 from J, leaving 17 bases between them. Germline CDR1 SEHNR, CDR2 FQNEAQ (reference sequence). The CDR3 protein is CASSRGTTNLNTIYF. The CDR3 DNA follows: TGTGCCAGCAGCCGCGGGACAACGAATTTAAACACCATATATTTT.

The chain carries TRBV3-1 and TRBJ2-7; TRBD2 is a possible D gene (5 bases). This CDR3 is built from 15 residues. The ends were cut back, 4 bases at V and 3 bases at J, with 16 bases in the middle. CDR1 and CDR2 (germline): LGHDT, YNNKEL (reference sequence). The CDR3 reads CASSPFSVFGYEQYF. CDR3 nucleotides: TGTGCCAGCAGCCCCTTTAGCGTGTTCGGCTACGAGCAGTACTTC.

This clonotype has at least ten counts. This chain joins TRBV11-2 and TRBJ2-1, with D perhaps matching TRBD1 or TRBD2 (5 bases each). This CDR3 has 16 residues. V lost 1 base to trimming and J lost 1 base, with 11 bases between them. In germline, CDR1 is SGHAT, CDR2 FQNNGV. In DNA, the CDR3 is TGTGCCAGCAGCTTAGGGGGCGAGGGGTCCTACAATGAGCAGTTCTTC. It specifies CASSLGGEGSYNEQFF.

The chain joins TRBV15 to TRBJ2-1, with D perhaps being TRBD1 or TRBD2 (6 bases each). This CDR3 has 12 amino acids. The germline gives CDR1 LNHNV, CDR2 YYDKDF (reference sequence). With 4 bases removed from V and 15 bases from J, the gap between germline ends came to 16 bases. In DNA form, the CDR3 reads TGTGCCACCAGCACCATAGGGGGGTTTAGGTTCTTC. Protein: CATSTIGGFRFF.

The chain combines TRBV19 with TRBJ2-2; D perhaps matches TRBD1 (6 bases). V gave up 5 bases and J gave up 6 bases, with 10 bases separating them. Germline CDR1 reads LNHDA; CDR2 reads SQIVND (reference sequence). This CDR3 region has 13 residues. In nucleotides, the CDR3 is TGTGCCAGTAGTGCAGGGGTCGCCGGGGAGCTGTTTTTT. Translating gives CASSAGVAGELFF.

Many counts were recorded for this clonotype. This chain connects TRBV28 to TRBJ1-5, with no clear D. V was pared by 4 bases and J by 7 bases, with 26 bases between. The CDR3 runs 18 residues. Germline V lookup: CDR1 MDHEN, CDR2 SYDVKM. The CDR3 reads CASSSRPILGRERQPQHF. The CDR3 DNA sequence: TGTGCCAGCAGTTCACGACCTATTTTGGGGAGAGAACGACAGCCCCAGCATTTT. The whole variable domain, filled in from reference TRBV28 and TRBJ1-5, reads DVKVTQSSRYLVKRTGEKVFLECVQDMDHENMFWYRQDPGLGLRLIYFSYDVKMKEKGDIPEGYSVSREKKERFSLILESASTNQTSMYLCASSSRPILGRERQPQHFGDGTRLSIL.

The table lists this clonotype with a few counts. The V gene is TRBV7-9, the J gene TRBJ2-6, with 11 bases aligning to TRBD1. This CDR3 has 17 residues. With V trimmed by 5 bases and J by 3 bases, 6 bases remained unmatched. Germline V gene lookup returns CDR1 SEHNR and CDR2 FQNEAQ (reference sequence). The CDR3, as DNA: TGTGCCAGCAGCGTTGGACAGGGGGCAGGTGGGGCCAACGTCCTGACTTTC. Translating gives CASSVGQGAGGANVLTF.

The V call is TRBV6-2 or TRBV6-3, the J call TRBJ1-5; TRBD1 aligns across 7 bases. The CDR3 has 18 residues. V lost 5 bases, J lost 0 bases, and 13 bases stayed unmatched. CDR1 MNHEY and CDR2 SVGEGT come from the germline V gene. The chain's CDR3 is CASSERGTDGYSNQPQHF. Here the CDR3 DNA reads TGTGCCAGCAGTGAAAGGGGGACAGATGGCTATAGCAATCAGCCCCAGCATTTT.

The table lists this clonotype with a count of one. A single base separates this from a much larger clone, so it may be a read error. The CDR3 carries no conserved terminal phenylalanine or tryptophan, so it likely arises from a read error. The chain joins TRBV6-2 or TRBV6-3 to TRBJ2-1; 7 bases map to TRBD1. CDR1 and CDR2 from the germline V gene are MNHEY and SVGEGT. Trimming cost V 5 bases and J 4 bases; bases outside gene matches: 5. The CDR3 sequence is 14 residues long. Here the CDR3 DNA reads TGTGCCAGCAGTCCCGACAGGGTATACAATGAGCAGTTCCTC. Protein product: CASSPDRVYNEQFL.

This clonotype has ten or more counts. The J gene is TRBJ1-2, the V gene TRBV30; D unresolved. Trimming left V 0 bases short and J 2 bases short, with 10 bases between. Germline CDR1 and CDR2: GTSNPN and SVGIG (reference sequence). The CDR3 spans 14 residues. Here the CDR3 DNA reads TGTGCCTGGAGTGTTTTGCACAGCAACTATGGCTACACCTTC. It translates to CAWSVLHSNYGYTF.

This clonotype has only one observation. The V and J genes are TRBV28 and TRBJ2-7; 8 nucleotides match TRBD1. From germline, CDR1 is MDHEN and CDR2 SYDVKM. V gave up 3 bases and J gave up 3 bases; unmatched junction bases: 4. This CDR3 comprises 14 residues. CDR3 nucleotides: TGTGCCAGCAGTTTTGGGACAGGATACTACGAGCAGTACTTC. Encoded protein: CASSFGTGYYEQYF.

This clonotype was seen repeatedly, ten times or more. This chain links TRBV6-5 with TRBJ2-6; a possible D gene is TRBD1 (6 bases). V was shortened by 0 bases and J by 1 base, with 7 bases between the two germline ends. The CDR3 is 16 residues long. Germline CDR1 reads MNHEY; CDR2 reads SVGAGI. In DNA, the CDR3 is TGTGCCAGCAGTTACTCGAGGGGGTCTGGGGCCAACGTCCTGACTTTC. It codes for CASSYSRGSGANVLTF.